Reported below is one T cell receptor (beta chain). The sample comes from a study of OX40 agonist ivuxolimab in advanced cancers. Study overall: Patients with hepatocellular carcinoma, melanoma, renal cell or head and neck cancer made up the dose-escalation patients. Those enrolled were approximately 78% male, with a mean age of 60 years and ages from roughly 20 to 85. People who had prior anti-PD-1, anti-PD-L1 or anti-CTLA-4 therapy could take part, and under 45% had some.

Repertoires were generated with immunoSEQ multiplex PCR, while TCRdb's copy carries only in-frame clones and drops some. The table has about 74,000 clones, 84% seen once. Germline loops: CDR1 MNHEY, CDR2 SVGAGI. With 8 bases clipped from V and 3 bases from J, the junction kept 9 bases outside the gene matches. The CDR3 consists of 15 residues. Sequenced material: CD4+ or CD8+ T cells sorted from blood, taken in a trial of the OX40 agonist ivuxolimab. The receptor comes from an adult with an advanced solid tumor such as melanoma, head and neck, liver or kidney cancer. The chain joins TRBV6-5 to TRBJ2-7, with 11 bases matching TRBD2. CDR3 loop: CASRRGGLADYEQYF. The CDR3 DNA sequence: TGTGCCAGCCGGAGGGGGGGACTAGCGGACTACGAGCAGTACTTC.